This TCR beta chain stems from a study of blood T cell repertoires in COVID-19. Whole-study context: Sites across the United States, Italy and Spain contributed samples from acute and convalescent COVID-19.

The CDR3 is 17 residues long. Trimming removed 2 bases at V and 4 bases at J, with 17 bases between. Germline assignment: CDR1 LGHDT and CDR2 YNNKEL (reference sequence). TCRdb's table, derived via immunoSEQ multiplex PCR, lists solely in-frame clones and lacks some. The sample has approximately 120,000 clones; approximately 80% are singletons. This chain links TRBV3-1 (or the pseudogene TRBV3-2) with TRBJ1-4, with D possibly being TRBD1 (5 bases). Sequencing was performed on peripheral blood. This TCR was recovered from a woman aged 45 to 65 with acute or convalescent COVID-19. CDR3 nucleotide sequence: TGTGCCAGCAGCCAATCTGGGTACGACAGACTTAATGAAAAACTGTTTTTT. This codes for CASSQSGYDRLNEKLFF.